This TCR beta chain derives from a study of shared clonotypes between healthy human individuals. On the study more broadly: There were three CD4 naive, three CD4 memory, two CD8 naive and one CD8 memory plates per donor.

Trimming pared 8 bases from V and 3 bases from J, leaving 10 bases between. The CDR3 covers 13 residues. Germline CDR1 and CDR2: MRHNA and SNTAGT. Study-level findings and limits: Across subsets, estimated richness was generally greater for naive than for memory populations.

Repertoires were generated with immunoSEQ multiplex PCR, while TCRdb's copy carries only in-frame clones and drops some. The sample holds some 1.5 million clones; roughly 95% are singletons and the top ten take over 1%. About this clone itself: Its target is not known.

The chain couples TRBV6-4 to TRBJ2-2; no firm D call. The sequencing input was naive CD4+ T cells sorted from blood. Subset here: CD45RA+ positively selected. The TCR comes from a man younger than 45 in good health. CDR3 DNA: TGTGCCAGCCGTGGTTTTGACACCGGGGAGCTGTTTTTT. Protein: CASRGFDTGELFF.